The next 2 T cell receptor beta chains were all read from a single sample in a study of shared clonotypes between healthy human individuals. Produced via immunoSEQ multiplex PCR; TCRdb's table is partial and in-frame only. This table has around 2,000,000 clones, roughly 94% appearing once. Naive CD8 cells comprised CD45RO-negative, CCR7-positively selected cells, excluding terminally differentiated effector memory CD45RA+ cells. The sequencing sample was made of naive CD8+ T cells sorted from blood. Receptors were obtained from a man aged 18-30 years in good health.

The rearrangement links TRBV23-1 to TRBJ1-1; D unclear. TRBV23-1 is flagged as an ORF with uncertain function. The CDR3 sequence is 21 residues long. V was shortened by 2 bases and J by 0 bases, with 28 bases between the two germline ends. CDR3 residues: CASSQNRFASGGGRLNTEAFF. CDR3 in DNA: TGCGCCAGCAGTCAAAATCGGTTTGCATCCGGCGGCGGACGGTTGAACACTGAAGCTTTCTTT.

This rearrangement joins TRBV6-5 to TRBJ2-2, with D maybe TRBD2 (6 bases). Germline V lookup: CDR1 MNHEY, CDR2 SVGAGI. CDR3 size: 15 residues. The ends were cut back, 2 bases at V and 3 bases at J, with 10 bases in the middle. CDR3 in amino acids: CASSYGASDTGELFF. In DNA form, the CDR3 reads TGTGCCAGCAGTTACGGGGCTAGCGACACCGGGGAGCTGTTTTTT.